This is a list of T cell receptor beta chains from one sample in a study of breast tumors, draining lymph nodes, adjacent tissues. Via MiXCR, TCRdb re-called the multiplex PCR reads, giving one row per CDR3 protein. Of 290,000 or so distinct CDR3 sequences in the sample, 30% are singletons; the top ten hold under 1.2%. The sequenced material came from axillary lymph node tissue. Every receptor here comes from a female donor with breast cancer. Some clones in this sample may be carry-over from other donors' samples. The CDR3 runs from the conserved cysteine through the conserved F or W. Fields, in order: D gene, J gene, V gene, clone size, CDR3 protein, CDR3 DNA. A D gene is named only where the DNA matches it firmly. Expanded clones get a size class; other rows say once, few or many, or leave the size out.

d_call: TRBD2
j_call: TRBJ2-2
v_call: TRBV7-3
clone_size: few
cdr3_aa: CASSLRPHSGNLDPGELFF
cdr3_nt: TGTGCCAGCAGCTTACGCCCCCATAGCGGGAATCTTGACCCCGGGGAGCTGTTTTTT

d_call: TRBD2
j_call: TRBJ2-2
v_call: TRBV19
clone_size: NA
cdr3_aa: CASSPAGLAGITGELIF
cdr3_nt: TGTGCTAGTAGTCCAGCCGGACTAGCGGGAATCACCGGGGAGCTGATTTTT

d_call: NA
j_call: TRBJ2-2
v_call: TRBV7-6
clone_size: NA
cdr3_aa: CASSFGGASNTGELFF
cdr3_nt: TGTGCCAGCAGCTTTGGAGGGGCGTCGAACACCGGGGAGCTGTTTTTT

d_call: NA
j_call: TRBJ2-5
v_call: TRBV10-3
clone_size: many
cdr3_aa: CAIGGGAQETQYF
cdr3_nt: TGTGCCATCGGGGGCGGGGCCCAAGAGACCCAGTACTTC

d_call: NA
j_call: TRBJ2-3
v_call: TRBV19
clone_size: many
cdr3_aa: CASSMSRATDTQYF
cdr3_nt: TGTGCCAGTAGTATGAGCCGAGCCACAGATACGCAGTATTTT

d_call: TRBD2
j_call: TRBJ2-7
v_call: TRBV11-2
clone_size: few
cdr3_aa: CASSFFELAGAIGEQYF
cdr3_nt: TGTGCCAGCAGCTTCTTCGAACTAGCGGGAGCGATAGGCGAGCAGTACTTC

d_call: TRBD1
j_call: TRBJ2-2
v_call: TRBV10-3
clone_size: many
cdr3_aa: CAISGQGFGEDTGELFF
cdr3_nt: TGTGCCATCAGTGGACAGGGGTTTGGTGAGGACACCGGGGAGCTGTTTTTT

d_call: TRBD2
j_call: TRBJ2-7
v_call: TRBV9
clone_size: many
cdr3_aa: CASSVLAGEGEQYF
cdr3_nt: TGTGCCAGCAGCGTCCTAGCGGGAGAGGGGGAGCAGTACTTC

d_call: NA
j_call: TRBJ2-1
v_call: TRBV12-5
clone_size: NA
cdr3_aa: CASGLPRGLSSYNEQFF
cdr3_nt: TGTGCTAGTGGTTTGCCCCGGGGTTTAAGCTCCTACAATGAGCAGTTCTTC

d_call: NA
j_call: TRBJ1-2
v_call: TRBV19
clone_size: NA
cdr3_aa: CASSITGPSNYGYTF
cdr3_nt: TGTGCCAGTAGTATTACAGGGCCGTCTAACTATGGCTACACCTTC

d_call: NA
j_call: TRBJ2-3
v_call: TRBV7-2
clone_size: many
cdr3_aa: CASSLVGRTPVPTDTQYF
cdr3_nt: TGTGCCAGCAGCTTAGTAGGACGGACTCCCGTTCCCACAGATACGCAGTATTTT

d_call: TRBD1
j_call: TRBJ1-3
v_call: TRBV7-2
clone_size: many
cdr3_aa: CASSLGTGVFGNTIYF
cdr3_nt: TGTGCCAGCAGCTTAGGGACAGGTGTTTTTGGAAACACCATATATTTT

d_call: NA
j_call: TRBJ1-4
v_call: TRBV12-3/TRBV12-4
clone_size: many
cdr3_aa: CASREGTEKLFF
cdr3_nt: TGTGCCAGCAGGGAGGGGACTGAAAAACTGTTTTTT

d_call: TRBD1
j_call: TRBJ2-1
v_call: TRBV11-1
clone_size: many
cdr3_aa: CASSITGGEVWNEQFF
cdr3_nt: TGTGCCAGCAGCATCACAGGGGGCGAGGTTTGGAATGAGCAGTTCTTC

d_call: TRBD1
j_call: TRBJ1-2
v_call: TRBV6-6
clone_size: many
cdr3_aa: CASSDRDGNYGYTF
cdr3_nt: TGTGCCAGCAGTGACAGGGATGGGAACTATGGCTACACCTTC

d_call: NA
j_call: TRBJ1-4
v_call: TRBV6-5
clone_size: few
cdr3_aa: CASSHSGQGRNEKLFF
cdr3_nt: TGTGCCAGCAGTCACTCGGGTCAGGGGAGGAATGAAAAACTGTTTTTT

d_call: NA
j_call: TRBJ2-3
v_call: TRBV7-3
clone_size: many
cdr3_aa: CASSLERPDTQYF
cdr3_nt: TGTGCCAGCAGCTTGGAGAGGCCAGATACGCAGTATTTT

d_call: TRBD1
j_call: TRBJ1-1
v_call: TRBV15
clone_size: NA
cdr3_aa: CATSRDPNRGRNTEAFF
cdr3_nt: TGTGCCACCAGCAGGGACCCCAACAGGGGGCGGAACACTGAAGCTTTCTTT

d_call: NA
j_call: TRBJ2-7
v_call: TRBV6-5
clone_size: few
cdr3_aa: CASSYSASANTYEQYF
cdr3_nt: TGTGCCAGCAGTTACTCTGCCAGCGCGAATACCTACGAGCAGTACTTC

d_call: NA
j_call: TRBJ1-3
v_call: TRBV13
clone_size: many
cdr3_aa: CASSLGQGNTIYF
cdr3_nt: TGTGCCAGCAGCTTAGGACAGGGAAACACCATATATTTT

d_call: NA
j_call: TRBJ1-2
v_call: TRBV6-1
clone_size: many
cdr3_aa: CASRAIRRSQGGYTF
cdr3_nt: TGTGCCAGCAGAGCTATTCGAAGGTCTCAAGGGGGCTACACCTTC

d_call: NA
j_call: TRBJ2-7
v_call: TRBV7-2
clone_size: many
cdr3_aa: CASSLDRRSYEQYF
cdr3_nt: TGTGCCAGCAGCTTAGACAGGAGGTCCTACGAGCAGTACTTC

d_call: TRBD1
j_call: TRBJ1-4
v_call: TRBV6-6
clone_size: many
cdr3_aa: CASSRTGTGNEKLFF
cdr3_nt: TGTGCCAGCAGCCGAACCGGGACAGGGAACGAAAAACTGTTTTTT

d_call: NA
j_call: TRBJ2-6
v_call: TRBV25-1
clone_size: many
cdr3_aa: CASSDAISGANVLTF
cdr3_nt: TGTGCCAGCAGTGACGCCATCTCTGGGGCCAACGTCCTGACTTTC

d_call: TRBD1
j_call: TRBJ1-4
v_call: TRBV4-1
clone_size: many
cdr3_aa: CASSLTGAGNEKLFF
cdr3_nt: TGCGCCAGCAGCCTCACAGGGGCTGGGAATGAAAAACTGTTTTTT

d_call: TRBD2
j_call: TRBJ2-1
v_call: TRBV20-1
clone_size: many
cdr3_aa: CSARGTSGGNEQFF
cdr3_nt: TGCAGTGCTAGAGGGACTAGCGGGGGGAATGAGCAGTTCTTC

d_call: TRBD2
j_call: TRBJ2-7
v_call: TRBV11-2
clone_size: many
cdr3_aa: CASSARLAGTGMGYEQYF
cdr3_nt: TGTGCCAGCAGCGCTCGACTAGCGGGAACGGGTATGGGATACGAGCAGTACTTC

d_call: TRBD1
j_call: TRBJ1-2
v_call: TRBV14
clone_size: many
cdr3_aa: CASSHRTGSGYTF
cdr3_nt: TGTGCCAGCAGCCACCGGACAGGGTCTGGCTACACCTTC

d_call: TRBD2
j_call: TRBJ2-1
v_call: TRBV19
clone_size: many
cdr3_aa: CASSISSGEVNEQFF
cdr3_nt: TGTGCCAGTAGTATCTCTAGCGGGGAAGTCAATGAGCAGTTCTTC

d_call: NA
j_call: TRBJ2-5
v_call: TRBV30
clone_size: many
cdr3_aa: CAWSQETQYF
cdr3_nt: TGTGCCTGGAGCCAAGAGACCCAGTACTTC

d_call: TRBD2
j_call: TRBJ2-1
v_call: TRBV10-3
clone_size: NA
cdr3_aa: CAIMGTSGKSNEQFF
cdr3_nt: TGTGCCATCATGGGGACTAGCGGGAAGTCGAATGAGCAGTTCTTC

d_call: NA
j_call: TRBJ2-1
v_call: TRBV7-8
clone_size: many
cdr3_aa: CASSPRGGPMNNEQFF
cdr3_nt: TGTGCCAGCAGCCCGAGGGGAGGTCCCATGAACAATGAGCAGTTCTTC

d_call: TRBD2
j_call: TRBJ2-5
v_call: TRBV20-1
clone_size: NA
cdr3_aa: CSASRLAGEWGGVQETQYF
cdr3_nt: TGCAGTGCTAGCCGGCTAGCGGGAGAGTGGGGTGGGGTCCAAGAGACCCAGTACTTC

d_call: NA
j_call: TRBJ1-1
v_call: TRBV2
clone_size: NA
cdr3_aa: CASREGIQNTEAFF
cdr3_nt: TGTGCCAGCAGGGAGGGTATTCAGAACACTGAAGCTTTCTTT

d_call: TRBD2
j_call: TRBJ2-1
v_call: TRBV14
clone_size: many
cdr3_aa: CASSPTSGSGNEQFF
cdr3_nt: TGTGCCAGCAGCCCGACTAGCGGGTCAGGCAATGAGCAGTTCTTC

d_call: NA
j_call: TRBJ2-1
v_call: TRBV6-2/TRBV6-3
clone_size: NA
cdr3_aa: CASSYSGVSYNEQFF
cdr3_nt: TGTGCCAGCAGTTACTCGGGAGTCTCCTACAATGAGCAGTTCTTC

d_call: NA
j_call: TRBJ2-7
v_call: TRBV5-1
clone_size: many
cdr3_aa: CASSLGLDGSYEQYF
cdr3_nt: TGCGCCAGCAGCTTGGGACTAGATGGCTCCTACGAGCAGTACTTC

d_call: TRBD1
j_call: TRBJ1-2
v_call: TRBV20-1
clone_size: NA
cdr3_aa: CSARGQGTDYGYTF
cdr3_nt: TGCAGTGCTAGGGGACAGGGGACCGACTATGGCTACACCTTC

d_call: TRBD2
j_call: TRBJ2-7
v_call: TRBV18
clone_size: NA
cdr3_aa: CASVFDRAGAYEQYF
cdr3_nt: TGTGCCAGCGTCTTCGACAGAGCGGGGGCCTACGAGCAGTACTTC

d_call: TRBD1
j_call: TRBJ1-2
v_call: TRBV12-3/TRBV12-4
clone_size: many
cdr3_aa: CASSFRQGMGSGYTF
cdr3_nt: TGTGCCAGCAGTTTCCGACAGGGGATGGGGAGTGGCTACACCTTC

d_call: NA
j_call: TRBJ2-4
v_call: TRBV6-1
clone_size: NA
cdr3_aa: CASTQRPGRRGAQNIQYF
cdr3_nt: TGTGCCAGCACCCAACGCCCTGGCAGGAGGGGGGCCCAAAACATTCAGTACTTC

d_call: TRBD1
j_call: TRBJ2-2
v_call: TRBV6-1
clone_size: few
cdr3_aa: CASSEGGRGYYSTGELFF
cdr3_nt: TGTGCCAGCAGTGAGGGTGGCAGGGGGTACTATAGCACCGGGGAGCTGTTTTTT

d_call: NA
j_call: TRBJ2-7
v_call: TRBV25-1
clone_size: many
cdr3_aa: CASSLKTKSYEQYF
cdr3_nt: TGTGCCAGCAGTTTAAAAACTAAATCCTACGAGCAGTACTTC

d_call: TRBD2
j_call: TRBJ2-2
v_call: TRBV12-3/TRBV12-4
clone_size: NA
cdr3_aa: CASTRRGYNTGELFF
cdr3_nt: TGTGCCAGCACCAGGCGGGGGTACAACACCGGGGAGCTGTTTTTT

d_call: TRBD2
j_call: TRBJ2-7
v_call: TRBV20-1
clone_size: few
cdr3_aa: CSARDAGGGSEQYF
cdr3_nt: TGCAGTGCTAGGGATGCGGGGGGAGGCTCCGAGCAGTACTTC

d_call: NA
j_call: TRBJ2-4
v_call: TRBV4-1
clone_size: NA
cdr3_aa: CASSGGSGMSEGYIQYF
cdr3_nt: TGCGCCAGCAGTGGTGGGTCGGGGATGAGCGAAGGATACATTCAGTACTTC

d_call: TRBD1
j_call: TRBJ1-5
v_call: TRBV29-1
clone_size: many
cdr3_aa: CSVEGTGRDQPQHF
cdr3_nt: TGCAGCGTTGAGGGGACAGGGAGAGATCAGCCCCAGCATTTT

d_call: TRBD2
j_call: TRBJ2-1
v_call: TRBV20-1
clone_size: many
cdr3_aa: CSASTPSGSSNEQFF
cdr3_nt: TGCAGTGCTAGTACCCCCAGCGGGAGTTCGAATGAGCAGTTCTTC

d_call: NA
j_call: TRBJ2-1
v_call: TRBV24-1
clone_size: many
cdr3_aa: CATSGGTDRLFF
cdr3_nt: TGTGCCACCAGTGGAGGGACCGATCGGCTGTTCTTC

d_call: NA
j_call: TRBJ1-5
v_call: TRBV5-8
clone_size: NA
cdr3_aa: CTSSLAVAVSNQPQHF
cdr3_nt: TGTACCAGCAGCTTGGCGGTGGCCGTTAGCAATCAGCCCCAGCATTTT